Listed here is a single T cell receptor (beta chain). As yet, its antigen is unknown. These data originate in a study of shared clonotypes between healthy human individuals. Study results and caveats: Sharing across four donors was highest in naive CD4 (around 5%) and lowest in memory CD8 (about 0.4%). Rarefaction exposed incomplete sorted-subset sequencing despite large depth.

Into CD45RA+ naive and CD45RA-negative memory subsets, the CD4+ cells were split. The CDR3 totals 14 residues. V shed 2 bases and J shed 4 bases, with 11 bases lying between them. The germline CDR1 and CDR2 sequences are LGHNA and YSLEER. Here immunoSEQ multiplex PCR was the method, and the copy in TCRdb shows in-frame clones only, minus some. Of fewer than 2.5 million clones in the sample, 80% to 95% are singletons; the top ten hold roughly 0.39%. The source material was naive CD4+ T cells from PBMCs. Regarding subset: CD45RA+ positively selected. This sequence originates from a man in his late teens or twenties in good health. Some clones in this sample may be carry-over from other donors' samples. The chain is built from TRBV4-3 and TRBJ1-2; D might be TRBD1 (5 bases). Here the CDR3 reads CASSQTSGTYGYTF. The DNA for the CDR3 is TGCGCCAGCAGCCAAACCTCAGGGACCTATGGCTACACCTTC.